The table lists the clone carrying this T cell receptor beta chain with a few counts. The data were obtained in a study of post-analysis software for immune sequencing data. Researchers reported that TCR beta cDNA libraries carried unique molecular identifiers. In TCRdb, the PCR reads were re-called with MiXCR into one record per CDR3 protein. This table has about 160,000 distinct CDR3 sequences, 36% appearing once. The starting material was blood, obtained after autologous hematopoietic stem cell transplantation. This TCR was recovered from a girl aged 10-17 years with multiple sclerosis.

The CDR3 bases are TGTGCCATCTCGCTGGGGAACACTGAAGCTTTCTTT. It translates to CAISLGNTEAFF. This rearrangement joins TRBV10-3 to TRBJ1-1; D is ambiguous. CDR3 length: 12 amino acids. V lost 8 bases, J lost 1 base, and 8 bases lay in between. Germline V gives CDR1 ENHRY, CDR2 SYGVKD.